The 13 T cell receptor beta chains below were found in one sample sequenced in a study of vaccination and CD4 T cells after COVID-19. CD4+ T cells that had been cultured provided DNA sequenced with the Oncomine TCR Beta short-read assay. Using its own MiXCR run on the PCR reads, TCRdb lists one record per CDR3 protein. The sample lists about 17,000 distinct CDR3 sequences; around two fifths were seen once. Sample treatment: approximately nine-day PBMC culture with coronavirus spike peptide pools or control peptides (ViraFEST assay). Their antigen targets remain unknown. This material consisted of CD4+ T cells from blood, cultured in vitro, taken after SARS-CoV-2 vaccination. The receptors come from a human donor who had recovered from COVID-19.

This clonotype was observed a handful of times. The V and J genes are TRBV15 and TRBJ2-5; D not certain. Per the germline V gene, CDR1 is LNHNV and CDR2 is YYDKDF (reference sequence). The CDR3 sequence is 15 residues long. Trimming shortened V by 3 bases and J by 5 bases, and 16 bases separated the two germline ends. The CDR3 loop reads CATSRTRRTRETQYF. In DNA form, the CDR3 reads TGTGCCACCAGCAGGACTCGTCGGACCCGGGAGACCCAGTACTTC.

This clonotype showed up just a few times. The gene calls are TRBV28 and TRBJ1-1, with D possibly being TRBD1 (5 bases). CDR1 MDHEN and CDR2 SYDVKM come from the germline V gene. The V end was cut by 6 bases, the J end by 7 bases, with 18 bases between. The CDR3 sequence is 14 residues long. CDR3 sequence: CASSPPQQDHEAFF. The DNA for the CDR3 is TGTGCCAGCAGCCCACCGCAACAGGACCATGAAGCTTTCTTT.

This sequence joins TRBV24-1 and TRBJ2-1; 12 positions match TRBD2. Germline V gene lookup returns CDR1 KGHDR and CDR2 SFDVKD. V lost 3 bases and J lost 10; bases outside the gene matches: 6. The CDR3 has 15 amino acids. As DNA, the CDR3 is TGTGCCACCAGTGATCGGACTAGCGGGATGAAGGAGCAGTTCTTC. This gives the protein CATSDRTSGMKEQFF.

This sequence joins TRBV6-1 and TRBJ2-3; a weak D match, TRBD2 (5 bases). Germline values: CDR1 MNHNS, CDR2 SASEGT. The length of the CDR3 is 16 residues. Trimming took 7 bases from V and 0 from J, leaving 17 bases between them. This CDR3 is CASKDPRGSSTDTQYF. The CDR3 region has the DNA TGTGCCAGCAAGGACCCTCGGGGATCTAGCACAGATACGCAGTATTTT.

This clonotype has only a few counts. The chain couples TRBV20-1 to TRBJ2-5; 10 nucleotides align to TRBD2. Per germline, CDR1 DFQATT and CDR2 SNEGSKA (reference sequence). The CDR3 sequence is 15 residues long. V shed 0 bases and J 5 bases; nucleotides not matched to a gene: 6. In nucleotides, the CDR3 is TGCAGTGCTAGAGATCGAGCGGGAGGGCTGGAGACCCAGTACTTC. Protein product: CSARDRAGGLETQYF.

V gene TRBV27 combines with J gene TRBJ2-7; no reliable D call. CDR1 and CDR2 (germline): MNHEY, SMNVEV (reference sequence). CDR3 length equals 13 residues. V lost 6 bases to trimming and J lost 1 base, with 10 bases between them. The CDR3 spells CASRSLGSYEQYF. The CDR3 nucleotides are TGTGCCAGCAGATCCTTAGGGTCCTACGAGCAGTACTTC.

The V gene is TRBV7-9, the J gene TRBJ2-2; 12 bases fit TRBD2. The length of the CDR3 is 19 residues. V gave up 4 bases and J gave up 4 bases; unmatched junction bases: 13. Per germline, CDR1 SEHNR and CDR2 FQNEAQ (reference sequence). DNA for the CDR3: TGTGCCAGCAGCTCTGTGGTGAAGACTAGCGGGAGATCCACCGGGGAGCTGTTTTTT. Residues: CASSSVVKTSGRSTGELFF. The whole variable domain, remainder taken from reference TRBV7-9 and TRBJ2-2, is DTGVSQNPRHKITKRGQNVTFRCDPISEHNRLYWYRQTLGQGPEFLTYFQNEAQLEKSRLLSDRFSAERPKGSFSTLEIQRTEQGDSAMYLCASSSVVKTSGRSTGELFFGEGSRLTVL.

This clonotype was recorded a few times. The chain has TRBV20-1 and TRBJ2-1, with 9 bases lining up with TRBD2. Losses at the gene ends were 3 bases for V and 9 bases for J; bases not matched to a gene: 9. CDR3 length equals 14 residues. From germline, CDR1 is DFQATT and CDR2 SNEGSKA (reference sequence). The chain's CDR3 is CSASDVSGSGEQFF. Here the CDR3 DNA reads TGCAGTGCTAGTGATGTTAGCGGGAGTGGTGAGCAGTTCTTC.

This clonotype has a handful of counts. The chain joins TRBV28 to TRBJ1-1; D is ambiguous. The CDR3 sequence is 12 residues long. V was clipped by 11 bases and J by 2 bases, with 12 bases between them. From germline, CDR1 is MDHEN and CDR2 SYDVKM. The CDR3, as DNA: TGTGCCGCCACAGTACGTAACACTGAAGCTTTCTTT. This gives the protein CAATVRNTEAFF.

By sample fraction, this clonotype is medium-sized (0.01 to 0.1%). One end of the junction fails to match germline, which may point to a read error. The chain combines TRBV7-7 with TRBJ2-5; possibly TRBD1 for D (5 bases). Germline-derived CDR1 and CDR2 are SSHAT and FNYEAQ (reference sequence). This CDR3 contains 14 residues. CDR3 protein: CASSLGPGRETQYF. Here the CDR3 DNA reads TGTGCTAGCAGCTTAGGGCCAGGGCGAGAGACCCAGTACTTC.

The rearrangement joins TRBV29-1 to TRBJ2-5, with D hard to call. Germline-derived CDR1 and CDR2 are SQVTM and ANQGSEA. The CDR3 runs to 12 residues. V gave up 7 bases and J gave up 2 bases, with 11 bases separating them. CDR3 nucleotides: TGCAGCGCCGCCCCCTCTCAAGAGACCCAGTACTTC. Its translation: CSAAPSQETQYF.

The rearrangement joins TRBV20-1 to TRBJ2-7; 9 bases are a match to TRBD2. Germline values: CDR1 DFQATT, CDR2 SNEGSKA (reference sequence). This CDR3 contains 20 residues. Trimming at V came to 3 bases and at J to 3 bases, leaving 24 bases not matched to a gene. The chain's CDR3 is CSASPDGAASGTTRRYEQYF. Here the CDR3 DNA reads TGCAGTGCTAGTCCGGACGGGGCCGCTAGCGGGACTACTCGTCGCTACGAGCAGTACTTC.

DNA for the CDR3: TGTGCCAGCAGTTCTCGGCCGGTTATGAACACCGGGGAGCTGTTTTTT. Translation: CASSSRPVMNTGELFF. The rearrangement links TRBV7-7 to TRBJ2-2; D is uncertain. Germline loops: CDR1 SSHAT, CDR2 FNYEAQ (reference sequence). CDR3 length: 16 residues. Between the trimmed V and J ends, which lost 6 bases and 1 base, there was a span of 15 bases.